This passage covers 29 T cell receptor beta chains from one sample sequenced in a study of blood T cell repertoires in COVID-19. TCRdb's table, derived via immunoSEQ multiplex PCR, lists solely in-frame clones and lacks some. The table lists 200,000 to 250,000 clones, roughly nine tenths of them singletons. The sample consisted of peripheral blood. Receptors were obtained from a woman between 18 and 29 years old who had recovered from COVID-19.

The chain employs TRBV7-9 and TRBJ2-2; no reliable D call. V was shortened by 3 bases and J by 7 bases, with 6 bases between the two germline ends. The germline V gene has CDR1 SEHNR and CDR2 FQNEAQ (reference sequence). The CDR3 is 12 amino acids. As DNA, the CDR3 is TGTGCCAGCAGCTTCCAAAACGGGGAGCTGTTTTTT. As protein: CASSFQNGELFF.

The chain is built from TRBV25-1 and TRBJ1-4; 7 bases map to TRBD1. J was trimmed by 8 bases and V by 5 bases; bases with no gene match: 11. CDR3 length equals 15 residues. Germline loops: CDR1 MGHDK, CDR2 SYGVNS. The CDR3 protein is CASSSHRGWTEKLFF. CDR3 in DNA: TGTGCCAGCAGTTCCCACAGGGGATGGACAGAAAAACTGTTTTTT.

The table lists this clone with a few counts. J is TRBJ2-3 and V is TRBV25-1, with a possible D match to TRBD1 (6 bases). This CDR3 is 15 amino acids long. The V end lost 2 bases, the J end lost 0 bases, and 9 bases lay between the germline ends. Germline V gene data show CDR1 as MGHDK and CDR2 as SYGVNS. Here the CDR3 DNA reads TGTGCCAGCAGTGAAACAGGGACGAGCACAGATACGCAGTATTTT. Residues: CASSETGTSTDTQYF. Variable domain in full (rest from reference TRBV25-1 and TRBJ2-3): EADIYQTPRYLVIGTGKKITLECSQTMGHDKMYWYQQDPGMELHLIHYSYGVNSTEKGDLSSESTVSRIRTEHFPLTLESARPSHTSQYLCASSETGTSTDTQYFGPGTRLTVL.

This chain links TRBV2 with TRBJ2-5; 11 bases map to TRBD2. Trimming removed 2 bases from V and 5 bases from J; junction bases left unmatched: 7. Looked up from germline, CDR1 is SNHLY and CDR2 is FYNNEI. This CDR3 is built from 16 residues. CDR3 DNA sequence: TGTGCCAGCAGTGAAAATCGGGCTAGCGGGAGGGAGACCCAGTACTTC. Protein sequence: CASSENRASGRETQYF. Together with reference TRBV2 and TRBJ2-5, the CDR3 gives the full variable domain: EPEVTQTPSHQVTQMGQEVILRCVPISNHLYFYWYRQILGQKVEFLVSFYNNEISEKSEIFDDQFSVERPDGSNFTLKIRSTKLEDSAMYFCASSENRASGRETQYFGPGTRLLVL.

The V and J genes are TRBV4-3 and TRBJ2-3, with 9 bases aligning to TRBD2. Trimming cost V 0 bases and J 2 bases; bases outside gene matches: 9. The CDR3 spans 18 residues. Germline V CDR1 and CDR2: LGHNA, YSLEER. CDR3: CASSQDPRGRAYTDTQYF. As DNA, the CDR3 is TGCGCCAGCAGCCAAGACCCCCGCGGGAGGGCCTACACAGATACGCAGTATTTT.

The chain is built from TRBV6-2 or TRBV6-3 and TRBJ2-1; D uncertain. In germline, CDR1 is MNHEY, CDR2 SVGEGT. CDR3 length: 13 residues. The V end lost 3 bases, the J end lost 6 bases, and 9 bases lay between the germline ends. The DNA of the CDR3 is TGTGCCAGCAGTTATGGCCAGATCAATGAGCAGTTCTTC. Translated, it gives CASSYGQINEQFF.

CDR3 coding DNA: TGTGCCACCCGTCCCGTGGGGGGACTTTCACCCCTCCACTTT. The encoded protein is CATRPVGGLSPLHF. The rearrangement links TRBV19 to TRBJ1-6; maybe TRBD1 (5 bases). The CDR3 length is 14 residues. Germline V gene sequence: CDR1 LNHDA, CDR2 SQIVND (reference sequence). V lost 10 bases and J 9 bases, leaving 19 bases between the germline ends. Full variable domain (rest looked up from reference TRBV19 and TRBJ1-6): DGGITQSPKYLFRKEGQNVTLSCEQNLNHDAMYWYRQDPGQGLRLIYYSQIVNDFQKGDIAEGYSVSREKKESFPLTVTSAQKNPTAFYLCATRPVGGLSPLHFGNGTRLTVT.

The genes are TRBV29-1 and TRBJ1-2, with D possibly being TRBD1 (5 bases). Germline loops: CDR1 SQVTM, CDR2 ANQGSEA. Trimming removed 5 bases from V and 8 bases from J, with 9 bases in between. The CDR3 runs 10 residues. The CDR3 here is CSVSGAGYTF. The CDR3 DNA sequence: TGCAGCGTTTCTGGGGCCGGCTACACCTTC.

V and J are TRBV12-5 and TRBJ1-2; D not resolved. Germline CDR1 LGHNT, CDR2 FRNRAP. The CDR3 loop spans 12 amino acids. Trimming removed 6 bases from V and 6 bases from J, with 11 bases in between. Here the CDR3 DNA reads TGTGCTAGTGGCTATACTCCCGATGGCTACACCTTC. Its translation is CASGYTPDGYTF.

A remark on this clone: This sample includes further DNA sequences coding for the same CDR3. This rearrangement joins TRBV7-6 to TRBJ2-7, with unresolved D. The CDR3 has 11 residues. The V and J ends lost 5 bases and 0 bases respectively, with 2 bases between them. Germline V gives CDR1 SGHVS, CDR2 FNYEAQ. CDR3: CASSLSYEQYF. Written as DNA, the CDR3 is TGTGCCAGCAGCCTCTCCTACGAGCAGTACTTC.

V and J are TRBV5-6 and TRBJ2-3, with D unclear. The germline V gene encodes CDR1 SGHDT and CDR2 YYEEEE. The CDR3 has 12 amino acids. The V gene lost 0 bases and the J gene lost 8 bases, with 7 bases spanning the gap. The CDR3 DNA follows: TGTGCCAGCAGCTTGGTTCCAGGTACGCAGTATTTT. Its protein is CASSLVPGTQYF.

This clone was seen only once. V is TRBV9 and J is TRBJ2-1; 7 bases line up with TRBD2. The V gene end was trimmed by 0 bases and the J gene end by 0 bases; junction bases not matched to a gene: 9. CDR1 is SGDLS, CDR2 YYNGEE, per germline. The CDR3 extends over 18 amino acids. CDR3 nucleotide sequence: TGTGCCAGCAGCGTAGCCACCCTAGCGGTTAACTCCTACAATGAGCAGTTCTTC. Amino acids: CASSVATLAVNSYNEQFF.

The J gene is TRBJ2-1, the V gene TRBV5-4; maybe TRBD2 (6 bases). Per germline, CDR1 SGHNT and CDR2 YYREEE (reference sequence). The ends were cut back, 7 bases at V and 7 bases at J, with 24 bases in the middle. This CDR3 is 16 amino acids long. CDR3 region: CASPPIRDLGRNEQFF. The CDR3 nucleotides are TGTGCCAGCCCTCCCATCCGGGACTTAGGACGAAATGAGCAGTTCTTC.

The chain carries TRBV7-3 and TRBJ1-3, with 9 bases lining up with TRBD1. The CDR3 totals 16 residues. Germline V gene data show CDR1 as SGHTA and CDR2 as FQGTGA. Losses at the gene ends were 3 bases for V and 2 bases for J; bases not matched to a gene: 5. The CDR3 DNA sequence: TGTGCCAGCAGCTTGGCCGGGACAGGGACTGGAAACACCATATATTTT. Encoded protein: CASSLAGTGTGNTIYF.

This chain links TRBV18 with TRBJ1-6, with 8 bases matching TRBD1. J gave up 7 bases and V 5 bases, and 1 base lay outside the gene matches. Germline lookup yields CDR1 KGHSH and CDR2 LQKENI. The length of the CDR3 is 13 residues. The CDR3, as DNA: TGTGCCAGCTCATGGACAGGGAATTCACCCCTCCACTTT. Encoded protein: CASSWTGNSPLHF.

This clone was detected only a few times. The rearrangement links TRBV6-1 to TRBJ2-2; 10 nucleotides align to TRBD1. The CDR3 consists of 16 residues. Germline V gene lookup returns CDR1 MNHNS and CDR2 SASEGT. After removal of 5 bases from V and 6 bases from J, the junction contained 9 bases not matched to a gene. This chain's CDR3 is CASSKDGTGVPGELFF. DNA of the CDR3: TGTGCCAGCAGTAAAGACGGGACAGGGGTCCCCGGGGAGCTGTTTTTT.

The chain joins TRBV6-2 or TRBV6-3 to TRBJ2-5, with 8 positions matching TRBD1. The germline V gene has CDR1 MNHEY and CDR2 SVGEGT. The junction had 6 bases not matched to a gene; V was cut back by 5 bases and J by 4 bases. This CDR3 has 14 amino acids. The CDR3 loop reads CASSPQGVLETQYF. CDR3 nucleotide sequence: TGTGCCAGCAGTCCACAGGGGGTCTTAGAGACCCAGTACTTC.

This clone has just a few counts. This rearrangement joins TRBV7-9 to TRBJ2-3; 7 bases line up with TRBD1. CDR3 length: 13 amino acids. The V and J ends lost 8 bases and 6 bases, in that order; junction bases with no gene match: 8. The germline V gene has CDR1 SEHNR and CDR2 FQNEAQ (reference sequence). The CDR3 reads CASVRQGRDTQYF. The CDR3 DNA reads as TGTGCCAGCGTCCGACAGGGTAGGGATACGCAGTATTTT.

CDR3 nucleotides: TGCGCCAGCAGCTCAGCCAGACAGGGCGGTTCAGATGGCTACACCTTC. Its protein is CASSSARQGGSDGYTF. The chain joins TRBV5-1 to TRBJ1-2, with 7 bases that match TRBD1. The CDR3 is made up of 16 amino acids. With 3 bases clipped from V and 6 bases from J, the junction kept 14 bases outside the gene matches. The V gene's germline CDR1 is SGHRS and CDR2 YFSETQ.

The V and J genes are TRBV30 and TRBJ2-3, with TRBD2 identical over 10 bases. There are 20 residues in the CDR3. Per the germline V gene, CDR1 is GTSNPN and CDR2 is SVGIG (reference sequence). V shed 3 bases, J shed 4 bases, and the junction held 22 bases outside the gene matches. DNA of the CDR3: TGTGCCTGGAGCGCCCTATTGGTAGCGGGAGGCCTTAGGAGGCCAGATACGCAGTATTTT. It specifies CAWSALLVAGGLRRPDTQYF.

The chain joins TRBV7-6 to TRBJ2-5, with 7 nucleotides matching TRBD2. There are 15 residues in the CDR3. Trimming cost V 1 base and J 2 bases; bases outside gene matches: 4. The V gene's germline CDR1 is SGHVS and CDR2 FNYEAQ. The CDR3 DNA reads TGTGCCAGCAGCTTAGAGCCTAGCGGTCAAGAGACCCAGTACTTC. This codes for CASSLEPSGQETQYF.

V usage is TRBV12-5 and J usage is TRBJ2-5; D might be TRBD2 (5 bases). The CDR3 loop spans 13 amino acids. Germline-derived CDR1 and CDR2 are LGHNT and FRNRAP. Trimming removed 3 bases at V and 5 bases at J, with 10 bases between. The CDR3 bases are TGTGCTAGTGGTTTTGAGGGCCAGGAGACCCAGTACTTC. As protein: CASGFEGQETQYF.

This clone was counted a few times. The J gene is TRBJ1-2, the V gene TRBV6-5, with TRBD1 matching 8 bases. Germline CDR1 is MNHEY and CDR2 is SVGAGI. V was pared by 6 bases and J by 2 bases, with 5 bases of the junction left unmatched. The CDR3 length is 14 residues. The CDR3 DNA sequence: TGTGCCAGCAGGGGGACAGGACTAAACTATGGCTACACCTTC. This encodes CASRGTGLNYGYTF.

V is TRBV29-1 and J is TRBJ2-1, with TRBD2 identical over 16 bases. CDR3 length equals 17 residues. Germline CDR1 is SQVTM and CDR2 is ANQGSEA. The J segment lost 4 bases and the V segment lost 5 bases, leaving 8 bases of the junction unmatched. The CDR3 nucleotides read TGCAGCGTTAAAGGGACTAGCGGGAGGGGGGAGTACAATGAGCAGTTCTTC. It encodes CSVKGTSGRGEYNEQFF.

The V and J genes are TRBV5-1 and TRBJ1-1; D not resolved. CDR3 length equals 15 residues. The germline V gene encodes CDR1 SGHRS and CDR2 YFSETQ. The V gene lost 0 bases and the J gene lost 3 bases, with 12 bases spanning the gap. The CDR3 spells CASSLGSLGDTEAFF. CDR3 bases: TGCGCCAGCAGCTTGGGGAGCCTAGGAGACACTGAAGCTTTCTTT.

The rearrangement uses TRBV15 and TRBJ2-7; 8 bases agree with TRBD2. This CDR3 comprises 15 residues. Germline CDR1 and CDR2: LNHNV and YYDKDF (reference sequence). Trimming took 1 base from V and 7 from J; bases not matched to a gene: 9. In DNA form, the CDR3 reads TGTGCCACCAGCAGAGTCCGCGGGGGGCGCGAAGAGCAGTACTTC. Protein sequence: CATSRVRGGREEQYF.

This rearrangement joins TRBV7-3 to TRBJ2-2, with a weak D call TRBD2 (6 bases). This CDR3 has 16 residues. The germline CDR1 and CDR2 sequences are SGHTA and FQGTGA. Trimming removed 0 bases at V and 0 bases at J, with 8 bases between. Written as DNA, the CDR3 is TGTGCCAGCAGCTTAACGGGCGGGGCGAACACCGGGGAGCTGTTTTTT. This translates into CASSLTGGANTGELFF. The full variable domain, completed using reference TRBV7-3 and TRBJ2-2, is GAGVSQTPSNKVTEKGKYVELRCDPISGHTALYWYRQSLGQGPEFLIYFQGTGAADDSGLPNDRFFAVRPEGSVSTLKIQRTERGDSAVYLCASSLTGGANTGELFFGEGSRLTVL.

The chain carries TRBV19 and TRBJ2-7, with 7 bases aligning to TRBD1. CDR1 is LNHDA and CDR2 is SQIVND in the germline V gene (reference sequence). The CDR3 has 13 amino acids. The V segment lost 7 bases and the J segment 2 bases; nucleotides outside the gene matches: 5. CDR3 sequence reads: CASKPGQTYEQYF. The CDR3 coding sequence is TGTGCCAGTAAACCGGGACAGACCTACGAGCAGTACTTC.

This chain joins TRBV6-4 and TRBJ2-1, with TRBD2 matching over 9 bases. J was trimmed by 3 bases and V by 3 bases; bases with no gene match: 3. The CDR3 loop spans 15 amino acids. Per the germline V gene, CDR1 is MRHNA and CDR2 is SNTAGT. The CDR3 is CASSERSGSYNEQFF. CDR3 in DNA: TGTGCCAGCAGTGAGCGTAGCGGGAGCTACAATGAGCAGTTCTTC.